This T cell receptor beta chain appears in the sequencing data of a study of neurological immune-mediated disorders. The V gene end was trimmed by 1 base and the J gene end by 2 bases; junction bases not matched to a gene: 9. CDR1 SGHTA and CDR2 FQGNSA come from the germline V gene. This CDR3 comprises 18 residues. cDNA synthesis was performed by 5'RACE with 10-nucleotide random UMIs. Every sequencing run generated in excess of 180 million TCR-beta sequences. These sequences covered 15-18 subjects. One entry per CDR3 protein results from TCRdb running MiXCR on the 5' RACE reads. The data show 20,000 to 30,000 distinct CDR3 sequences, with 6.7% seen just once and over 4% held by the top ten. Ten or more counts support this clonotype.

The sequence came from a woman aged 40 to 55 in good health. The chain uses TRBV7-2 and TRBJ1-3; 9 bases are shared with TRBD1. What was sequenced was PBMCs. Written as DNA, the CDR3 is TGTGCCAGCAGCTTAGGCCTGCTCGGACAGGGGACTGGAAACACCATATATTTT. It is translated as CASSLGLLGQGTGNTIYF. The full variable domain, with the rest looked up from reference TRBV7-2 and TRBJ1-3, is GAGVSQSPSNKVTEKGKDVELRCDPISGHTALYWYRQSLGQGLEFLIYFQGNSAPDKSGLPSDRFSAERTGGSVSTLTIQRTQQEDSAVYLCASSLGLLGQGTGNTIYFGEGSWLTVV.